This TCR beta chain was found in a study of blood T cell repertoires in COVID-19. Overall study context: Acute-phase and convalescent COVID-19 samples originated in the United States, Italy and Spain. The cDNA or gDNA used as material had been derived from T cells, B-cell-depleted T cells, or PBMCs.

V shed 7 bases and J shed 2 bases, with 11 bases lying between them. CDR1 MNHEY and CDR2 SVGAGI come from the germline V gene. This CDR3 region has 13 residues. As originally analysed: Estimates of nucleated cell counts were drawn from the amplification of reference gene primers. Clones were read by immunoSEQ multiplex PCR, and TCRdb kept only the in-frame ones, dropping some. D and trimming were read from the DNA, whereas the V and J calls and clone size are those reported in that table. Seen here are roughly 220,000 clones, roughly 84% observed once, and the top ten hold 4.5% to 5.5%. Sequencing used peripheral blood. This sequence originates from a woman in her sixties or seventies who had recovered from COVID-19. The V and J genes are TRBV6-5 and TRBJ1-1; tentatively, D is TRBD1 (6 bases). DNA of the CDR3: TGTGCCAGCATTCGCAGGGGAAACACTGAAGCTTTCTTT. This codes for CASIRRGNTEAFF.